What follows are 24 T cell receptor beta chains derived from one specimen sequenced in a study of CD8+CD57+ T cells in acquired aplastic anemia. An expansion of CD8+CD57+ cells by flow cytometry had been shown in patients chosen for sequencing. TCR beta VDJ and CDR3 were profiled, and genomic DNA was the template. TCRdb independently ran MiXCR on the reads; one entry per CDR3 protein. The sample contains approximately 150,000 distinct CDR3 sequences, 71% of which appear only once. The sample consisted of sorted CD4+, CD8+, or CD8+CD57+ T cells (not recorded which) from PBMCs. Every receptor here comes from a human donor with aplastic anemia.

This clonotype was picked up a small number of times. V and J are TRBV19 and TRBJ2-6; 8 positions match TRBD1. Germline CDR1 is LNHDA and CDR2 is SQIVND (reference sequence). J lost 4 bases, V lost 4 bases, and 6 bases had no gene match. The CDR3 is 16 amino acids. The CDR3 is CASSTSRGRGANVLTF. In nucleotides, the CDR3 is TGTGCCAGTAGTACGTCCAGGGGGCGAGGGGCCAACGTCCTGACTTTC. The whole variable domain, remainder taken from reference TRBV19 and TRBJ2-6, is DGGITQSPKYLFRKEGQNVTLSCEQNLNHDAMYWYRQDPGQGLRLIYYSQIVNDFQKGDIAEGYSVSREKKESFPLTVTSAQKNPTAFYLCASSTSRGRGANVLTFGAGSRLTVL.

The chain carries TRBV5-6 and TRBJ1-6; the match to TRBD1 covers 7 bases. This CDR3 contains 16 residues. Per germline, CDR1 SGHDT and CDR2 YYEEEE. V lost 2 bases and J lost 5; bases outside the gene matches: 7. Here the CDR3 DNA reads TGTGCCAGCAGCTTCGAGGGGGCTCGGAATAATTCACCCCTCCACTTT. Translating it yields CASSFEGARNNSPLHF.

The rearrangement links TRBV7-9 to TRBJ2-5, with 14 nucleotides matching TRBD2. Germline values: CDR1 SEHNR, CDR2 FQNEAQ (reference sequence). Germline trimming cut 5 bases from V and 5 bases from J; bases unmatched to any gene: 7. The CDR3 length is 16 residues. The CDR3 bases are TGTGCCAGCAGCACGGGACTAGCGGGAGTTTTTGAGACCCAGTACTTC. Amino acids: CASSTGLAGVFETQYF.

The chain uses TRBV10-2 and TRBJ1-6; the match to TRBD1 covers 7 bases. Germline V CDR1 and CDR2: WSHSY, SAAADI. This CDR3 region has 13 residues. J lost 10 bases, V lost 3 bases, and 3 bases had no gene match. CDR3 bases: TGCGCCAGCAGTGACCAGGGGGGATCACCCCTCCACTTT. Amino acid sequence: CASSDQGGSPLHF.

The gene calls are TRBV10-2 and TRBJ1-5; TRBD1 is a possible D gene (5 bases). This CDR3 is built from 16 residues. V lost 4 bases and J lost 1, with 14 bases in between. The germline V gene encodes CDR1 WSHSY and CDR2 SAAADI. The CDR3 region has the DNA TGCGCCAGCAGTGGACCCCAAGGGACCAGCAATCAGCCCCAGCATTTT. As protein: CASSGPQGTSNQPQHF.

The chain has TRBV24-1 and TRBJ2-1; the D is unclear. This CDR3 is 13 amino acids long. In germline, CDR1 is KGHDR, CDR2 SFDVKD. The germline V and J ends were trimmed by 0 bases and 10 bases, with 9 bases remaining between them. CDR3 DNA: TGTGCCACCAGTGATTTGCCAAAGGGCGAGCAGTTCTTC. It yields the protein CATSDLPKGEQFF.

This chain joins TRBV3-1 and TRBJ1-3, with D possibly matching TRBD1 (5 bases). Trimming cost V 3 bases and J 4 bases, with 10 bases left between them. The V gene's germline CDR1 is LGHDT and CDR2 YNNKEL (reference sequence). This CDR3 is 14 amino acids long. The chain's CDR3 is CASSHREGGNTIYF. CDR3 DNA sequence: TGTGCCAGCAGCCACAGGGAAGGAGGAAACACCATATATTTT.

The CDR3 nucleotides read TGTGCCAGCAGCTTTGCAACCGCTGAAGCTTTCTTT. Translating gives CASSFATAEAFF. The V gene is TRBV14, the J gene TRBJ1-1; D gene uncertain. The V end was cut by 5 bases, the J end by 6 bases, with 10 bases between. The V gene's germline CDR1 is SGHDN and CDR2 FVKESK. This CDR3 has 12 amino acids.

The CDR3 region has the DNA TGCAGTGCCACTAATGAAAAACTGTTTTTT. It is translated as CSATNEKLFF. The V call is TRBV20-1, the J call TRBJ1-4; D is undetermined. V lost 6 bases and J lost 2, with 1 base in between. This CDR3 has 10 residues. Germline CDR1 and CDR2: DFQATT and SNEGSKA (reference sequence).

V gene TRBV14 combines with J gene TRBJ2-1; 7 nucleotides align to TRBD2. Per germline, CDR1 SGHDN and CDR2 FVKESK. There are 17 residues in the CDR3. Trimming took 3 bases from V and 4 from J; bases not matched to a gene: 12. CDR3 coding DNA: TGTGCCAGCAGCCAGAGCGTAGCTAGCGGTATTTACAATGAGCAGTTCTTC. It codes for CASSQSVASGIYNEQFF.

This clonotype was seen more than once but under ten times. This chain connects TRBV29-1 to TRBJ2-1; D tentatively reads TRBD1 or TRBD2 (5 bases each). The germline CDR1 and CDR2 sequences are SQVTM and ANQGSEA. The V gene lost 4 bases and the J gene lost 0 bases, with 19 bases spanning the gap. This CDR3 has 17 amino acids. DNA for the CDR3: TGCAGCGTTGTGGGGATGGGGGATCGAAGCTCCTACAATGAGCAGTTCTTC. Translating it yields CSVVGMGDRSSYNEQFF.

This rearrangement joins TRBV7-9 to TRBJ2-5, with 7 bases fitting TRBD2. The germline gives CDR1 SEHNR, CDR2 FQNEAQ (reference sequence). V was pared by 5 bases and J by 4 bases, with 7 bases of the junction left unmatched. This CDR3 has 14 residues. The CDR3 DNA reads as TGTGCCAGCAGCCGAACTAGCGATCTAGAGACCCAGTACTTC. Protein product: CASSRTSDLETQYF.

This clonotype was counted once. The rearrangement uses TRBV10-3 and TRBJ2-7; 11 bases align to TRBD2. Germline V gene sequence: CDR1 ENHRY, CDR2 SYGVKD. Trimming cost V 10 bases and J 3 bases; bases outside gene matches: 11. CDR3 length: 15 amino acids. This CDR3 is CASTNRLAGNYEQYF. The CDR3 DNA reads as TGTGCCAGCACCAATAGACTAGCGGGGAACTACGAGCAGTACTTC.

This clonotype has ten or more counts. The chain joins TRBV6-4 to TRBJ2-3; 7 positions match TRBD2. The trim removed 1 base at V and 0 bases at J, leaving 1 base unmatched. CDR1 and CDR2 from the germline V gene are MRHNA and SNTAGT. This CDR3 spans 15 amino acids. CDR3 amino acids: CASSDLAGSTDTQYF. The CDR3 coding sequence is TGTGCCAGCAGTGACTTAGCGGGTAGCACAGATACGCAGTATTTT.

This sequence joins TRBV29-1 and TRBJ2-1; 8 bases match TRBD1. CDR1 is SQVTM and CDR2 is ANQGSEA in the germline V gene. Trimming at V came to 3 bases and at J to 12 bases, leaving 13 bases not matched to a gene. The CDR3 covers 14 residues. CDR3 protein: CSVDIQGAMEWQFF. Here the CDR3 DNA reads TGCAGCGTTGACATCCAGGGGGCTATGGAATGGCAGTTCTTC.

This clonotype has more than one count but fewer than ten. The CDR3 coding sequence is TGCAGTGCTAGAGAGCGGGGTCTGGGAGATACGCAGTATTTT. Amino acids: CSARERGLGDTQYF. The gene calls are TRBV20-1 and TRBJ2-3; perhaps TRBD2 as D (6 bases). Trimming pared 0 bases from V and 5 bases from J, leaving 12 bases between. Per the germline V gene, CDR1 is DFQATT and CDR2 is SNEGSKA (reference sequence). The CDR3 has 14 residues.

CDR3 sequence: CASSFSEETQYF. DNA of the CDR3: TGTGCCAGCAGCTTCTCCGAAGAGACCCAGTACTTC. The chain recombines TRBV7-9 with TRBJ2-5; D ambiguous. This CDR3 contains 12 residues. Trimming stripped 3 bases from V and 3 bases from J, with 5 bases between. Per the germline V gene, CDR1 is SEHNR and CDR2 is FQNEAQ (reference sequence).

Worth noting for this clonotype: At one end the junction does not follow the germline gene, possibly because of a read error. The chain is built from TRBV7-3 and TRBJ1-4; 8 positions match TRBD1. Germline CDR1 reads SGHTA; CDR2 reads FQGTGA. This CDR3 region has 13 residues. The CDR3 sequence is CASSGQTGAVGNF. Here the CDR3 DNA reads TGTGCCAGCAGCGGCCAGACAGGGGCCGTAGGGAATTTC.

This clonotype was seen many times. J is TRBJ2-7 and V is TRBV9, with D perhaps being TRBD1 or TRBD2 (5 bases each). From germline, CDR1 is SGDLS and CDR2 YYNGEE. The CDR3 loop spans 14 amino acids. V was pared by 4 bases and J by 2 bases, with 13 bases between. This chain's CDR3 is CASSPSGAPYEQYF. CDR3 coding DNA: TGTGCCAGCAGCCCATCCGGGGCACCCTACGAGCAGTACTTC.

This chain uses TRBV6-5 with TRBJ2-7, with 11 positions matching TRBD2. Germline CDR1 is MNHEY and CDR2 is SVGAGI. The CDR3 has 20 amino acids. V gave up 5 bases and J gave up 6 bases; unmatched junction bases: 24. CDR3 in DNA: TGTGCCAGCAGTCCCTCATCCGGGACTAGCGGTCGTCACCGCACCGGCGAGCAGTACTTC. Protein product: CASSPSSGTSGRHRTGEQYF.

With regard to this clonotype: At one boundary the junction diverges from the germline segment, which might be a read error. V gene TRBV24-1 combines with J gene TRBJ2-2, with D unresolved. Germline V gene sequence: CDR1 KGHDR, CDR2 SFDVKD. This CDR3 contains 18 residues. The CDR3 is CASSDRIWATRNTGELFF. CDR3 DNA: TGTGCCAGCAGTGATCGTATATGGGCGACAAGGAACACCGGGGAGCTGTTTTTT.

The rearrangement uses TRBV15 and TRBJ2-7; 7 nucleotides line up with TRBD2. Trimming removed 1 base from V and 5 bases from J; junction bases left unmatched: 8. There are 15 residues in the CDR3. Looked up from germline, CDR1 is LNHNV and CDR2 is YYDKDF (reference sequence). This chain's CDR3 is CATSRGGGEGDEQYF. The CDR3 DNA follows: TGTGCCACCAGCAGAGGGGGTGGGGAGGGCGACGAGCAGTACTTC.

V usage is TRBV24-1 and J usage is TRBJ2-1; 7 bases align to TRBD2. The V segment lost 3 bases and the J segment 8 bases; nucleotides outside the gene matches: 12. Germline V gene lookup returns CDR1 KGHDR and CDR2 SFDVKD. CDR3 length: 16 amino acids. This CDR3 reads CATSDPVNLGGDEQFF. CDR3 sequence (DNA): TGTGCCACCAGTGATCCTGTAAATTTGGGGGGGGATGAGCAGTTCTTC.

The gene calls are TRBV5-4 and TRBJ2-7; D is unresolved. Between the trimmed V and J ends, which lost 0 bases and 5 bases, there was a span of 3 bases. From germline, CDR1 is SGHNT and CDR2 YYREEE (reference sequence). CDR3 length: 11 residues. The CDR3 here is CASSLEDEQYF. The CDR3 DNA is TGTGCCAGCAGCTTGGAAGACGAGCAGTACTTC.